The 18 T cell receptor beta chains given below trace back to one sample, sequenced in a study of T and B cells in COVID-19 patients. TRB was amplified from about 250-500 ng of blood genomic DNA. BIOMED2 TRB-A/B primer pools were used in multiplex TRB PCR. TCRdb analysed the multiplex PCR reads with MiXCR anew, one entry per CDR3 protein. In the table there are about 22,000 distinct CDR3 sequences, just under 30% of which are singletons. Input material: blood. Source of these receptors: a human donor who had recovered from COVID-19.

This clonotype showed up just a few times. J is TRBJ2-5 and V is TRBV30; 11 nucleotides align to TRBD2. Per germline, CDR1 GTSNPN and CDR2 SVGIG (reference sequence). This CDR3 is built from 15 residues. V was clipped by 0 bases and J by 2 bases; unmatched bases: 2. The DNA of the CDR3 is TGTGCCTGGAGTGTTCTAGCGGGGGGACAAGAGACCCAGTACTTC. As protein: CAWSVLAGGQETQYF.

This clonotype was found a few times. The chain employs TRBV6-1 and TRBJ2-5; maybe TRBD1 (6 bases). Trimming left V 2 bases short and J 5 bases short, with 15 bases between. The CDR3 is 15 amino acids. Germline V gene data show CDR1 as MNHNS and CDR2 as SASEGT. CDR3 sequence (DNA): TGTGCCAGCAGTGAATTAGGGACACCATATGAGACCCAGTACTTC. As protein: CASSELGTPYETQYF.

This chain uses TRBV10-3 with TRBJ2-3; 7 positions agree with TRBD2. The V gene end was trimmed by 3 bases and the J gene end by 2 bases; junction bases not matched to a gene: 5. This CDR3 contains 15 residues. CDR1 and CDR2 from the germline V gene are ENHRY and SYGVKD. The CDR3: CAISEGEGFTDTQYF. DNA of the CDR3: TGTGCCATCAGTGAAGGGGAGGGTTTCACAGATACGCAGTATTTT.

This clonotype was detected only a few times. V gene TRBV5-4 combines with J gene TRBJ2-7; TRBD2 might be the D (6 bases). The CDR3 runs 14 residues. Germline V gene lookup returns CDR1 SGHNT and CDR2 YYREEE (reference sequence). The V and J ends lost 0 bases and 7 bases respectively, with 14 bases between them. CDR3 DNA sequence: TGTGCCAGCAGCTTGGGGGGGTTGGGAGGTGAGCAGTACTTC. Protein: CASSLGGLGGEQYF.

This chain connects TRBV27 to TRBJ2-7; 10 bases line up with TRBD2. The CDR3 runs to 15 residues. Germline CDR1 MNHEY, CDR2 SMNVEV (reference sequence). J lost 7 bases, V lost 6 bases, and 12 bases had no gene match. CDR3 protein: CASSPGTSVFQEQYF. The CDR3 DNA is TGTGCCAGCAGCCCCGGGACTAGCGTGTTCCAGGAGCAGTACTTC.

This clonotype was counted only a few times. CDR3 sequence: CASRVTSGRADTQYF. The CDR3 coding sequence is TGTGCCAGCAGGGTTACTAGCGGGAGGGCAGATACGCAGTATTTT. The rearrangement joins TRBV6-5 to TRBJ2-3, with 13 bases identical to TRBD2. The CDR3 contains 15 residues. V trimming: 6 bases; J trimming: 4 bases; junction bases outside the gene matches: 4. Per germline, CDR1 MNHEY and CDR2 SVGAGI.

This sequence joins TRBV30 and TRBJ2-7; D not certain. The germline CDR1 and CDR2 sequences are GTSNPN and SVGIG (reference sequence). The CDR3 is 11 amino acids. V was cut by 1 base and J by 5 bases, with 6 bases left in between. CDR3 in amino acids: CAWSGVDEQYF. CDR3 DNA sequence: TGTGCCTGGAGTGGAGTGGACGAGCAGTACTTC.

This clonotype occurred many times. The junction does not match germline at one end; this may be a read error. The J gene is TRBJ2-7, the V gene TRBV27; possibly TRBD2 for D (5 bases). From germline, CDR1 is MNHEY and CDR2 SMNVEV (reference sequence). The CDR3 length is 13 residues. CDR3: CASSVSRDYEQYF. The CDR3 DNA reads as TGTGCCAGCAGTGTATCCCGGGACTACGAGCAGTACTTC.

This chain joins TRBV12-3 or TRBV12-4 and TRBJ2-1; D possibly corresponds to TRBD1 (6 bases). V lost 5 bases and J lost 3, with 17 bases in between. This CDR3 is 16 amino acids long. The CDR3 region is CASSMPGQRGYNEQFF. In DNA form, the CDR3 reads TGTGCCAGCAGTATGCCGGGACAACGGGGCTACAATGAGCAGTTCTTC.

V is TRBV6-1 and J is TRBJ1-5; D is uncertain. Trimming stripped 4 bases from V and 0 bases from J, with 7 bases between. The V gene's germline CDR1 is MNHNS and CDR2 SASEGT. The CDR3 covers 14 residues. The CDR3 DNA is TGTGCCAGCAGTGTAGACCATAGCAATCAGCCCCAGCATTTT. It encodes CASSVDHSNQPQHF.

The chain links TRBV10-3 to TRBJ1-2; D not resolved. V gave up 2 bases and J gave up 5 bases, with 3 bases separating them. The CDR3 has 11 residues. Germline CDR1 ENHRY, CDR2 SYGVKD. For the CDR3, the DNA is TGTGCCATCAGTGAGGAGTATGGCTACACCTTC. Its protein is CAISEEYGYTF.

This clonotype was counted at least ten times. The chain has TRBV30 and TRBJ2-2; maybe TRBD2 (5 bases). Germline V lookup: CDR1 GTSNPN, CDR2 SVGIG (reference sequence). The CDR3 is 11 amino acids. Between the trimmed V and J ends, which lost 1 base and 15 bases, there was a span of 12 bases. CDR3 bases: TGTGCCTGGAGTGCAGGAGGAGAGGTGTTTTTT. It encodes CAWSAGGEVFF.

This clonotype was seen only a few times. V and J are TRBV13 and TRBJ2-2, with unresolved D. Germline V CDR1 and CDR2: PRHDT, FYEKMQ (reference sequence). The CDR3 extends over 15 amino acids. V dropped 1 base and J dropped 0 bases, with 6 bases sitting between them. The CDR3 DNA is TGTGCCAGCAGCTTAGACGCAGCGAACACCGGGGAGCTGTTTTTT. The encoded protein is CASSLDAANTGELFF.

The gene calls are TRBV6-4 and TRBJ2-1; D possibly corresponds to TRBD2 (7 bases). The germline V gene encodes CDR1 MRHNA and CDR2 SNTAGT. The CDR3 spans 19 residues. The V end lost 5 bases, the J end lost 4 bases, and 27 bases lay between the germline ends. In nucleotides, the CDR3 is TGTGCCAGCAGTCTCCCCCCAGGGGCTAGCGGAGGCCCTTACAATGAGCAGTTCTTC. It specifies CASSLPPGASGGPYNEQFF.

This clonotype was counted between two and nine times. The chain employs TRBV24-1 and TRBJ2-5, with a possible D match to TRBD2 (6 bases). V dropped 3 bases and J dropped 1 base, with 14 bases sitting between them. This CDR3 has 16 residues. Germline-derived CDR1 and CDR2 are KGHDR and SFDVKD. The CDR3 DNA reads as TGTGCCACCAGTGATGGGCGGGAAGCGAGCCAAGAGACCCAGTACTTC. It encodes CATSDGREASQETQYF.

The sample holds a few counts of this clonotype. The chain has TRBV6-1 and TRBJ2-7, with 8 bases matching TRBD2. V lost 6 bases to trimming and J lost 0 bases; unmatched junction nucleotides: 10. The CDR3 extends over 16 amino acids. Germline V gives CDR1 MNHNS, CDR2 SASEGT. The CDR3 nucleotides are TGTGCCAGCAGGGGGGACACGGGAGGGAGCTCCTACGAGCAGTACTTC. This translates into CASRGDTGGSSYEQYF.

Sample share makes this clonotype medium-sized (0.01 to 0.1%). V usage is TRBV19 and J usage is TRBJ2-2; TRBD2 aligns across 8 bases. V shed 6 bases, J shed 0 bases, and the junction held 3 bases outside the gene matches. Germline V lookup: CDR1 LNHDA, CDR2 SQIVND (reference sequence). CDR3 length: 15 residues. The CDR3 DNA follows: TGTGCCAGTAGCCGGGGACTAGCGAACACCGGGGAGCTGTTTTTT. It translates to CASSRGLANTGELFF.

This clonotype was recorded at least ten times. This chain links TRBV5-6 with TRBJ2-5; 12 bases map to TRBD2. There are 15 residues in the CDR3. Unmatched junction bases numbered 6, after V lost 4 bases and J lost 5 bases. Per the germline V gene, CDR1 is SGHDT and CDR2 is YYEEEE. CDR3 amino acids: CASSIRTSGEETQYF. CDR3 DNA sequence: TGTGCCAGCAGCATCCGGACTAGCGGGGAGGAGACCCAGTACTTC.